This is a list of T cell receptor beta chains from one sample in a study of CD8 T cells in Susac syndrome. TCRdb fed the immunoSEQ multiplex PCR reads into MiXCR, producing one record per CDR3 protein. Altogether about 120,000 distinct CDR3 sequences are present, just under 95% being singletons, with the ten largest covering roughly 0.094%. What was sequenced was CD4+ T cells from PBMCs. The receptors come from a human donor with multiple sclerosis. CDR3s include the opening cysteine and the closing phenylalanine or tryptophan. The D gene is left open where the match is weak. Clone sizes are given selectively: once, few, many, or a class where the clone is expanded.

d_call cdr3_length j_call v_call clone_size cdr3_aa cdr3_nt
. 11 TRBJ1-2 TRBV2 . CASQRVYGYTF TGTGCCAGCCAGCGAGTCTATGGCTACACCTTC
. 13 TRBJ1-5 TRBV6-1 few CASSTGFGQPQHF TGTGCCAGCAGTACAGGGTTTGGGCAGCCCCAGCATTTT
. 12 TRBJ1-5 TRBV6-2/TRBV6-3 . CASSGGYQPQHF TGTGCCAGTTCGGGTGGGTATCAGCCCCAGCATTTT
. 14 TRBJ1-1 TRBV27 . CASSLSGGGTEAFF TGTGCCAGCAGTTTGTCGGGGGGAGGAACTGAAGCTTTCTTT
TRBD1 14 TRBJ2-1 TRBV5-1 . CASSTGDVYNEQFF TGCGCCAGCAGTACAGGGGATGTGTACAATGAGCAGTTCTTC
TRBD2 15 TRBJ2-7 TRBV12-3/TRBV12-4 . CASSFNQRGTYEQYF TGTGCCAGCAGTTTTAACCAGCGGGGTACCTACGAGCAGTACTTC
. 17 TRBJ2-3 TRBV5-1 . CASSPGGQSRGTDTQYF TGCGCCAGCAGCCCAGGAGGACAGTCTCGAGGCACAGATACGCAGTATTTT
. 14 TRBJ2-4 TRBV6-5 once CASSLTSGKNIQYF TGTGCCAGCAGTTTAACCAGTGGCAAAAACATTCAGTACTTC
. 13 TRBJ1-1 TRBV6-1 . CASRGFLNTEAFF TGTGCCAGCAGGGGCTTTTTGAACACTGAAGCTTTCTTT
. 14 TRBJ2-1 TRBV28 . CASSLWGGSRGQFF TGTGCCAGCAGTTTATGGGGTGGAAGCCGAGGGCAGTTCTTC
. 15 TRBJ2-6 TRBV7-3 . CASSLKSSGANVLTF TGTGCCAGCAGCTTAAAGAGCTCTGGGGCCAACGTCCTGACTTTC
. 16 TRBJ1-5 TRBV21-1 . CASDPTGTGLGQPQHF TGTGCCAGCGACCCAACCGGGACAGGGCTAGGGCAGCCCCAGCATTTT
. 14 TRBJ1-1 TRBV7-3 . CASSLTTGNTEAFF TGTGCCAGCAGCTTAACCACAGGGAACACTGAAGCTTTCTTT
. 15 TRBJ1-5 TRBV9 . CASSNTGSPNQPQHF TGTGCCAGCAGCAACACAGGGAGTCCGAATCAGCCCCAGCATTTT
. 15 TRBJ2-2 TRBV3-1 . CASSQDMNRAGMLFF TGTGCCAGCAGCCAAGATATGAACAGGGCGGGGATGCTGTTTTTT
. 13 TRBJ2-1 TRBV25-1 . CASSESGYNEQFF TGTGCCAGCAGTGAATCCGGTTACAATGAGCAGTTCTTC
. 14 TRBJ1-2 TRBV28 . CASNTRVGHYGYTF TGTGCCAGCAATACTAGGGTTGGTCACTATGGCTACACCTTC
. 16 TRBJ2-7 TRBV4-3 . CASTLYRARVAGEQYF TGCGCCAGCACCCTCTACAGGGCTCGGGTGGCGGGAGAGCAGTACTTC
TRBD2 14 TRBJ2-7 TRBV6-1 . CATRLAGATYEQYF TGTGCCACCCGACTAGCGGGGGCCACCTACGAGCAGTACTTC
. 16 TRBJ2-2 TRBV6-2/TRBV6-3 once CASSLSRGSYTGELFF TGTGCCAGCAGTCTGTCAAGGGGTTCATACACCGGGGAGCTGTTTTTT
TRBD1 16 TRBJ2-7 TRBV6-1 . CASKQTGVVSRYEQYF TGTGCCAGTAAACAAACAGGGGTGGTTTCACGCTACGAGCAGTACTTC
. 14 TRBJ2-7 TRBV7-9 . CASSFRQNSYEQYF TGTGCCAGCAGCTTCAGACAGAATTCCTACGAGCAGTACTTC
TRBD1 15 TRBJ1-5 TRBV3-1 . CASSHRQGWNQPQHF TGTGCCAGCAGCCACAGACAGGGTTGGAATCAGCCCCAGCATTTT
. 14 TRBJ1-1 TRBV4-2 . CASSHSQVNTEAFF TGTGCCAGCAGCCACAGCCAGGTTAACACTGAAGCTTTCTTT
TRBD1 16 TRBJ2-5 TRBV20-1 . CSARVPLSAGTGTQYF TGCAGTGCTAGAGTTCCCCTTTCGGCAGGGACAGGGACCCAGTACTTC
. 13 TRBJ1-2 TRBV5-4 . CASSSVGRDGYTF TGTGCCAGCAGCTCCGTAGGGCGCGATGGCTACACCTTC
. 17 TRBJ2-7 TRBV18 . CASSSDGFLQSSYEQYF TGTGCCAGCTCGTCGGACGGATTCTTGCAAAGCTCCTACGAGCAGTACTTC
TRBD1 14 TRBJ1-6 TRBV7-2 once CASSRNRDSSPLHF TGTGCCAGCAGCCGAAACAGGGACAGTTCACCCCTCCACTTT
. 13 TRBJ2-7 TRBV19 . CASSTSDGRLQYF TGTGCCAGTAGTACCTCGGACGGTAGATTGCAGTACTTC
TRBD1 14 TRBJ1-2 TRBV19 . CASSIGGGEGTYTF TGTGCCAGTAGTATTGGAGGGGGCGAAGGAACCTACACCTTC
. 14 TRBJ1-1 TRBV12-3/TRBV12-4 . CASSLGIGRGAAFF TGTGCCAGCAGTTTGGGTATAGGAAGAGGAGCAGCTTTCTTT
. 15 TRBJ1-5 TRBV20-1 . CSASRQANSNQPQHF TGCAGTGCTAGTCGACAGGCCAATAGCAATCAGCCCCAGCATTTT
TRBD1 14 TRBJ1-5 TRBV7-2 . CASSSRQGQQPQHF TGTGCCAGCAGCTCGAGACAGGGACAACAGCCCCAGCATTTT
. 15 TRBJ2-1 TRBV3-1 . CASSLRGGGQNEQFF TGTGCCAGCAGCCTACGAGGAGGGGGTCAGAATGAGCAGTTCTTC
. 17 TRBJ1-1 TRBV5-1 . CASSLVYGGVEDTEAFF TGCGCCAGCAGCTTGGTATACGGGGGCGTGGAGGACACTGAAGCTTTCTTT
TRBD1 15 TRBJ1-5 TRBV19 once CASSVSGTANQPQHF TGTGCCAGTAGTGTCTCCGGGACAGCCAATCAGCCCCAGCATTTT
. 14 TRBJ2-5 TRBV6-1 . CASSLTDGQETQYF TGTGCCAGCAGTCTGACGGACGGTCAAGAGACCCAGTACTTC
. 14 TRBJ1-1 TRBV20-1 . CSARDPTANTEAFF TGCAGTGCTAGAGATCCCACAGCGAACACTGAAGCTTTCTTT
. 11 TRBJ2-7 TRBV20-1 . CSAGDGLGQYF TGCAGTGCAGGGGACGGATTAGGGCAGTACTTC
. 15 TRBJ2-2 TRBV4-1 few CASSHLDKNTGELFF TGCGCCAGCAGCCACCTAGACAAGAACACCGGGGAGCTGTTTTTT